This T cell receptor (beta chain) emerged from a study of blood T cell repertoires in COVID-19. V lost 5 bases and J lost 5, with 9 bases in between. The CDR3 totals 12 residues. Sequencing used immunoSEQ multiplex PCR; TCRdb keeps in-frame clones, though not all of them. The table shows 350,000 or so clones, with about 90% occurring only once. The V gene is TRBV12-3 or TRBV12-4, the J gene TRBJ2-5, with TRBD2 as a possible D gene (6 bases). The TCR originated in a woman younger than 45 with COVID-19, enrolled during active disease. Sequenced input: peripheral blood. The DNA of the CDR3 is TGTGCCAGCAGTCCGGGACTGGAGACCCAGTACTTC. Protein product: CASSPGLETQYF.